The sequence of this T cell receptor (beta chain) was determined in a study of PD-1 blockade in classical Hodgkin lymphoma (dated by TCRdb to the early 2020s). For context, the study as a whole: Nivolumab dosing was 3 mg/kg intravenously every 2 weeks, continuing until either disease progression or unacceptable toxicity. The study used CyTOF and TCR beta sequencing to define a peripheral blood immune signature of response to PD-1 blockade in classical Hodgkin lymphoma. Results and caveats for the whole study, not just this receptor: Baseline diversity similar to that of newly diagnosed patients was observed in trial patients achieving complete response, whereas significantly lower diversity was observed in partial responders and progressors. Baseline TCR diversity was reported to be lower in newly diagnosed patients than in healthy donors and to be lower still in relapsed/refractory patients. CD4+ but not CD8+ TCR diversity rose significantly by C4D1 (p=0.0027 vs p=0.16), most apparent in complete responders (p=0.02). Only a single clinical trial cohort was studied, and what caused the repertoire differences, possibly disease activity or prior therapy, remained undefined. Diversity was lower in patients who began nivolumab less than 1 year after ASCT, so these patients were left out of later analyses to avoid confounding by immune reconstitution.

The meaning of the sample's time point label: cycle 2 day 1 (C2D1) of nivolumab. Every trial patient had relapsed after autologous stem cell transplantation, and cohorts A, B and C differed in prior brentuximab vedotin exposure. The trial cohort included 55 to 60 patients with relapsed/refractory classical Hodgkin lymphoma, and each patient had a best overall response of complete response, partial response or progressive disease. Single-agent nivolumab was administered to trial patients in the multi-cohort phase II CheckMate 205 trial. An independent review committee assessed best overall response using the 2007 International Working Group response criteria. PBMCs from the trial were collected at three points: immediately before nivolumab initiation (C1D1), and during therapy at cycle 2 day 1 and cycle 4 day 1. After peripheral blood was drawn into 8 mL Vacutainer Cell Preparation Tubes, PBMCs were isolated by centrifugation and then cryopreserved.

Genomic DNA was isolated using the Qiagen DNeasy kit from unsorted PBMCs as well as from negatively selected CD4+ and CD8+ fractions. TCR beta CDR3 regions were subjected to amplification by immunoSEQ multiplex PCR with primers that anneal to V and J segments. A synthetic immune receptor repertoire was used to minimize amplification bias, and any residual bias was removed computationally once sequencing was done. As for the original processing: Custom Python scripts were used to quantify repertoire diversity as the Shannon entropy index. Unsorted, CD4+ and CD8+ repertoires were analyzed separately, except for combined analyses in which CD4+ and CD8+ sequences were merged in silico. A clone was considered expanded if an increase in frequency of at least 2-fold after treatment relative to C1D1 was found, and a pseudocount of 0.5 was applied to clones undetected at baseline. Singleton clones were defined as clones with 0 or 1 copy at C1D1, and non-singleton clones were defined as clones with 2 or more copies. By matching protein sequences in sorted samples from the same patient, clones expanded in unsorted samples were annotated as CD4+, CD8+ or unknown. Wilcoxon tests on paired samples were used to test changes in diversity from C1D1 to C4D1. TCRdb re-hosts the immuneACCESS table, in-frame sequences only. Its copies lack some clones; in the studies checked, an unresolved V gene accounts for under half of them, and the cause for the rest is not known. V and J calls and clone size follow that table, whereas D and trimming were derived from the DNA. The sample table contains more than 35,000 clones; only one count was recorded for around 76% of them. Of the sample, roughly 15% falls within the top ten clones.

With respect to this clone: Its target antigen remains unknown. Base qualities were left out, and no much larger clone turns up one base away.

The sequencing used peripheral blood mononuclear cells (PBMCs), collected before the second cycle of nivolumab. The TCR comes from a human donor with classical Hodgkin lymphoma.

The CDR3 region reads CASSRGLAGLGEQYF. At the DNA level, the sequence is TGTGCCAGCTCGCGTGGACTAGCGGGGCTGGGGGAGCAGTACTTC. The rearrangement joined TRBV18 to TRBJ2-7; 12 bases in the middle match TRBD2. CDR1 and CDR2 are read off the germline V gene as KGHSH and LQKENI. From its cysteine to its phenylalanine, the CDR3 spans 15 amino acids. Only CDR3 DNA is held: 45 bases, read in frame from base 1. Unmatched junction bases come to 10, with V trimmed by 6 bases and J by 7 bases.